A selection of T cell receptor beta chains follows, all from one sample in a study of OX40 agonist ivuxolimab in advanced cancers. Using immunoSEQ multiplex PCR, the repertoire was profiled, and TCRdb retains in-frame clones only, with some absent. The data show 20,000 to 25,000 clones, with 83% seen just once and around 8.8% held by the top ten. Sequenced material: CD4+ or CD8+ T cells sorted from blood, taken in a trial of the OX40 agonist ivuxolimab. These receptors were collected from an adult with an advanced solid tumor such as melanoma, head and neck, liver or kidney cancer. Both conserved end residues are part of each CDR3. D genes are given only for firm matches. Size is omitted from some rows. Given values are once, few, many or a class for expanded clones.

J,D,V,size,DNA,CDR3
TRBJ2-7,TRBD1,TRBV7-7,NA,TGTGCCAGCAGTTACGGACAGGGGAAGCAGTACTTC,CASSYGQGKQYF
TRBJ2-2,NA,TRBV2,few,TGTGCCAGCAGTCGGGCCGGAGAGCTGTTTTTT,CASSRAGELFF
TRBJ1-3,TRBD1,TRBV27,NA,TGTGCCAGCAGTTTACAGGGGGCTGGAAACACCATATATTTT,CASSLQGAGNTIYF
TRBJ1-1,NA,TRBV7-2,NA,TGTGCCAGCAGCTCCAGTGCTCCTGAAGCTTTCTTT,CASSSSAPEAFF
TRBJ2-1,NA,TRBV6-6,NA,TGTGCCAGCAGTTTCCGGGGGATAAATGAGCAGTTCTTC,CASSFRGINEQFF
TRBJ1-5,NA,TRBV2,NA,TGTGCCAGCAGTGTGACAGAATATAGCAATCAGCCCCAGCATTTT,CASSVTEYSNQPQHF
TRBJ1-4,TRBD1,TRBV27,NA,TGTGCCAGCAGTTGGAACAGGGGAAATGAAAAACTGTTTTTT,CASSWNRGNEKLFF
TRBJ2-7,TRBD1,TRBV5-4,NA,TGTGCCAGCAGCTTGGGACAGGGGTCCTACGAGCAGTACTTC,CASSLGQGSYEQYF
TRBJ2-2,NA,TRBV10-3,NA,TGTGCCATCAGCCCACAGGGTTCAACCGGGGAGCTGTTTTTT,CAISPQGSTGELFF
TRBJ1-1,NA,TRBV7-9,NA,TGTGCCAGCAGCTTAGCTTTGGGAAGGAACACTGAAGCTTTCTTT,CASSLALGRNTEAFF
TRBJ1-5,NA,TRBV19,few,TGTGCCAGTAGTATTAGTAGGGCCGCCATCCGTTATAGCAATCAGCCCCAGCATTTT,CASSISRAAIRYSNQPQHF
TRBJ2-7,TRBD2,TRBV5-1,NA,TGCGCCAGCAGCCCGGGACTAGCGGGGAACGAGCAGTACTTC,CASSPGLAGNEQYF
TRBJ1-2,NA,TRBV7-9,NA,TGTGCCAGCAGCTTAGGACAGCAGAACTATGGCTACACCTTC,CASSLGQQNYGYTF
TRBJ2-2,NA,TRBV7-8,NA,TGTGCCAGCAGCTGGGGGGAGACGAACACCGGGGAGCTGTTTTTT,CASSWGETNTGELFF
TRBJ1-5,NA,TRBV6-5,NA,TGTGCCAGCAGTTACCGACAGCCCAATCAGCCCCAGCATTTT,CASSYRQPNQPQHF
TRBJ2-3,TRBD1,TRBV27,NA,TGTGCCAGCAGTTTATTACTGGGACAGGGGGCCACAGATACGCAGTATTTT,CASSLLLGQGATDTQYF
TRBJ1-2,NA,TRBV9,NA,TGTGCCAGCAAAGCAGGGATCGGCTACACCTTC,CASKAGIGYTF
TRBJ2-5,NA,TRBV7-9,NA,TGTGCCAGCAGCCGGACAGTCAGAGGAGAGACCCAGTACTTC,CASSRTVRGETQYF
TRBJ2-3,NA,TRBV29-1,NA,TGCAGCGTTGAAGAGGGCAGAAGCCTCACAGATACGCAGTATTTT,CSVEEGRSLTDTQYF
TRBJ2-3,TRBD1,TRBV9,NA,TGTGCCAGCGGAAGGAGTAAGAGACAGGGGGCAGATACGCAGTATTTT,CASGRSKRQGADTQYF
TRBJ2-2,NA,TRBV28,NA,TGTGCCAGCAGTTTACCCCGGACAGCTCAGGGTAATGGGGAGCTGTTTTTT,CASSLPRTAQGNGELFF
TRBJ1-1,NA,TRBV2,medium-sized,TGTGCCAGCAGTCAGATGGCGGGGGGGGCGCGGAGCACTGAAGCTTTCTTT,CASSQMAGGARSTEAFF
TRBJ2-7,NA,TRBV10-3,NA,TGTGCCATCGGACGGGACAAGTCCTACGAGCAGTACTTC,CAIGRDKSYEQYF
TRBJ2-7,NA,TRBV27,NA,TGTGCCAGCAGTTTATCACAGACCTACGAGCAGTACTTC,CASSLSQTYEQYF
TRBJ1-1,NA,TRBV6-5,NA,TGTGCCAGCAGTTGGGGGCTTGGTACTGAAGCTTTCTTT,CASSWGLGTEAFF
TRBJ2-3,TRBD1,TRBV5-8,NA,TGTGCCAGCAGCTTGGGGACAGGGGAAGGCACAGATACGCAGTATTTT,CASSLGTGEGTDTQYF
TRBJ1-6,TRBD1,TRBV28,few,TGTGCCAGCAGTCTAGACAGGGGGCCGGGGTCACCCCTCCACTTT,CASSLDRGPGSPLHF
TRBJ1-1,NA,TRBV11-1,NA,TGTGCCAGCAGCTTTGGAGGGGAGGGAACGAACACTGAAGCTTTCTTT,CASSFGGEGTNTEAFF
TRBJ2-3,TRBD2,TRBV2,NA,TGTGCCAGCAACCTAGCGGGGGAAACAGATACGCAGTATTTT,CASNLAGETDTQYF